The rows below give T cell receptor beta chains drawn from one sample of a study of blood T cell repertoires in COVID-19. TCRdb's table, derived via immunoSEQ multiplex PCR, lists solely in-frame clones and lacks some. The sample carries just over 150,000 clones, 70% to 85% recorded once. What was sequenced was peripheral blood. The receptors stem from a woman older than 75 with acute or convalescent COVID-19. Both conserved end residues are part of each CDR3. D genes are given only for firm matches. Clone size is not always given. Where it is, it says once, few, many or a class for expanded clones.

TRBV11-2	TRBD2	TRBJ2-1	NA	CASSFSGSVTYNEQFF	TGTGCCAGCAGCTTTAGCGGGAGTGTAACCTACAATGAGCAGTTCTTC
TRBV27	NA	TRBJ1-1	NA	CASIFPGRTEAFF	TGTGCCAGCATTTTCCCGGGGAGGACTGAAGCTTTCTTT
TRBV5-1	TRBD2	TRBJ2-7	once	CASSFSGGAYEQYF	TGCGCCAGCAGCTTTAGCGGGGGAGCCTACGAGCAGTACTTC
TRBV6-6	NA	TRBJ1-2	once	CASSYLQGDYGYTF	TGTGCCAGCAGTTACCTCCAGGGTGACTATGGCTACACCTTC
TRBV6-5	NA	TRBJ1-1	NA	CASSYQGLAFF	TGTGCCAGCAGTTATCAGGGCCTAGCTTTCTTT
TRBV10-3	NA	TRBJ1-2	NA	CAISEWGVDYGYTF	TGTGCCATCAGTGAATGGGGGGTGGACTATGGCTACACCTTC
TRBV10-2	TRBD1	TRBJ1-4	NA	CASSESRQGVDEKLFF	TGCGCCAGCAGTGAGTCGAGACAGGGTGTAGATGAAAAACTGTTTTTT
TRBV9	NA	TRBJ1-1	NA	CASSVGTLHTEAFF	TGTGCCAGCAGCGTAGGGACTTTGCACACTGAAGCTTTCTTT
TRBV2	NA	TRBJ2-2	NA	CASSEGRHSGELFF	TGTGCCAGCAGTGAAGGGCGGCACTCCGGGGAGCTGTTTTTT
TRBV7-2	NA	TRBJ2-3	NA	CASSPQVSGLSTDTQYF	TGTGCCAGCAGCCCCCAAGTTTCGGGACTGAGCACAGATACGCAGTATTTT
TRBV19	NA	TRBJ2-3	few	CASSIGTSVTDTQYF	TGTGCCAGTTCCATCGGGACATCAGTCACAGATACGCAGTATTTT
TRBV2	TRBD2	TRBJ2-7	few	CASSEGGYEQYF	TGTGCCAGCAGTGAGGGAGGGTACGAGCAGTACTTC
TRBV29-1	TRBD1	TRBJ1-2	NA	CSVENGQGIANYGYTF	TGCAGCGTTGAGAACGGACAGGGGATAGCTAACTATGGCTACACCTTC
TRBV6-5	TRBD1	TRBJ1-1	NA	CASSRQGFSIAEAFF	TGTGCCAGCAGCCGACAGGGGTTTAGTATCGCTGAAGCTTTCTTT
TRBV30	NA	TRBJ1-2	NA	CAWTKGGSGNYGYTF	TGTGCCTGGACAAAGGGAGGCAGTGGAAACTATGGCTACACCTTC
TRBV18	TRBD1	TRBJ2-2	NA	CASSPGQEAGELFF	TGTGCCAGCTCGCCAGGACAGGAGGCCGGGGAGCTGTTTTTT
TRBV7-8	NA	TRBJ1-1	NA	CASSLRGQIEAFF	TGTGCCAGCAGCTTACGAGGACAGATCGAAGCTTTCTTT
TRBV22-1	NA	TRBJ2-7	NA	CPGSANNTGASYEQYF	TGTCCTGGGAGCGCAAACAATACAGGGGCGTCCTACGAGCAGTACTTC
TRBV7-8	NA	TRBJ2-7	NA	CASSRTEWDEQYF	TGTGCCAGCAGCCGGACAGAGTGGGACGAGCAGTACTTC
TRBV19	TRBD1	TRBJ2-1	once	CASSPNRGRNEQFF	TGTGCCAGTAGCCCCAACAGGGGGCGGAATGAGCAGTTCTTC
TRBV5-4	NA	TRBJ1-6	NA	CASSRRGTHNSPLHF	TGTGCCAGCAGTCGTAGGGGGACCCATAATTCACCCCTCCACTTT
TRBV27	TRBD1	TRBJ1-5	NA	CASSTTGGGSLGNQPQHF	TGTGCCAGCAGCACTACAGGGGGGGGGTCTTTAGGCAATCAGCCCCAGCATTTT
TRBV9	NA	TRBJ1-1	NA	CASSRVGENTEAFF	TGTGCCAGCAGCCGGGTCGGGGAGAACACTGAAGCTTTCTTT
TRBV7-9	NA	TRBJ2-1	NA	CASRKMTGSEQFF	TGTGCCAGCAGGAAGATGACAGGATCAGAGCAGTTCTTC
TRBV6-1	NA	TRBJ1-1	NA	CASSVAATFMNTEAFF	TGTGCCAGCAGTGTGGCAGCGACCTTCATGAACACTGAAGCTTTCTTT
TRBV28	TRBD1	TRBJ1-5	once	CASTLGDRAHQPQHF	TGTGCCAGCACCCTGGGGGACAGGGCGCATCAGCCCCAGCATTTT